These 30 T cell receptor beta chains originate from one sample sequenced in a study of graft-versus-host responses after intestinal transplantation. TCRdb's copy holds only in-frame clones and misses some; the assay was immunoSEQ multiplex PCR. The profile shows 80,000 or so clones, 92% of them singletons. This specimen was PBMCs, taken 98 days after intestinal transplantation. The source is a human patient who received an intestinal transplant, so some T cells may come from the graft donor.

CDR3 protein: CASSLKVAGISEQYF. The CDR3 DNA reads as TGTGCCAGCAGCCTCAAAGTTGCAGGGATCAGCGAGCAGTACTTC. J is TRBJ2-7 and V is TRBV9; TRBD1 might be the D (5 bases). The CDR3 runs 15 residues. Trimming removed 4 bases at V and 6 bases at J, with 20 bases between. Germline loops: CDR1 SGDLS, CDR2 YYNGEE.

V gene TRBV30 combines with J gene TRBJ1-2, with 9 bases aligning to TRBD1. The V gene's germline CDR1 is GTSNPN and CDR2 SVGIG (reference sequence). Trimming at V came to 3 bases and at J to 4 bases, leaving 6 bases not matched to a gene. The CDR3 sequence is 14 residues long. The CDR3, as DNA: TGTGCCTGGAGCTACAGGGGGCGCGGCTATGGCTACACCTTC. Amino acid sequence: CAWSYRGRGYGYTF.

The chain combines TRBV5-1 with TRBJ2-7; no definite D call. Germline V gene data show CDR1 as SGHRS and CDR2 as YFSETQ. The CDR3 has 15 residues. V gave up 0 bases and J gave up 4 bases, with 14 bases separating them. The CDR3 bases are TGCGCCAGCAGCTTGGCCTATAACAGTGAATACGAGCAGTACTTC. Translating gives CASSLAYNSEYEQYF. Looking up the rest from reference TRBV5-1 and TRBJ2-7 gives the full variable domain: KAGVTQTPRYLIKTRGQQVTLSCSPISGHRSVSWYQQTPGQGLQFLFEYFSETQRNKGNFPGRFSGRQFSNSRSEMNVSTLELGDSALYLCASSLAYNSEYEQYFGPGTRLTVT.

This chain joins TRBV19 and TRBJ1-2; D is possibly TRBD1 (5 bases). Trimming pared 5 bases from V and 10 bases from J, leaving 20 bases between. Germline values: CDR1 LNHDA, CDR2 SQIVND (reference sequence). The CDR3 runs 14 residues. The CDR3 sequence: CASSVTRVVGVYTF. Written as DNA, the CDR3 is TGTGCCAGTAGTGTCACCAGGGTCGTCGGGGTCTACACCTTC.

This chain joins TRBV11-3 and TRBJ2-1; D remains unclear. The CDR3 is made up of 14 amino acids. CDR1 SGHNT and CDR2 YENEEA come from the germline V gene. V lost 1 base and J lost 2, with 6 bases in between. CDR3 residues: CASSLGVPYNEQFF. The CDR3 DNA reads as TGTGCCAGCAGCTTAGGGGTTCCCTACAATGAGCAGTTCTTC.

This sequence joins TRBV9 and TRBJ2-3; 12 positions agree with TRBD2. This CDR3 has 16 amino acids. The junction had 9 bases not matched to a gene; V was cut back by 2 bases and J by 8 bases. CDR1 and CDR2 (germline): SGDLS, YYNGEE. CDR3 DNA: TGTGCCAGCAGCGTTCAGACTAGCGGGAGTAAGGGTACGCAGTATTTT. It yields the protein CASSVQTSGSKGTQYF.

The CDR3 DNA is TGTGCCATCAGTGTTAGGGAGGCCACGAGATTTGGAAACACCATATATTTT. This translates into CAISVREATRFGNTIYF. The chain couples TRBV10-3 to TRBJ1-3, with no clear D. The V end lost 4 bases, the J end lost 3 bases, and 19 bases lay between the germline ends. Germline V gene data show CDR1 as ENHRY and CDR2 as SYGVKD. This CDR3 spans 17 amino acids.

The chain joins TRBV6-6 to TRBJ1-2, with 7 bases that match TRBD1. V dropped 0 bases and J dropped 5; count of bases not matched to a gene: 3. The germline CDR1 and CDR2 sequences are MNHNY and SVGAGI (reference sequence). CDR3 length equals 14 residues. Written as DNA, the CDR3 is TGTGCCAGCAGTTACTCGGGACAGATATATGGCTACACCTTC. Translated: CASSYSGQIYGYTF.

The chain recombines TRBV9 with TRBJ1-3; D possibly corresponds to TRBD1 (6 bases). The CDR3 covers 15 residues. CDR1 is SGDLS, CDR2 YYNGEE, per germline. V was shortened by 4 bases and J by 1 base, with 12 bases between the two germline ends. CDR3 in amino acids: CASSPETGSGNTIYF. As DNA, the CDR3 is TGTGCCAGCAGCCCTGAAACAGGGTCTGGAAACACCATATATTTT.

There are a few counts of this clone. The chain is built from TRBV6-5 and TRBJ2-7; TRBD1 agrees at 7 bases. Germline V gives CDR1 MNHEY, CDR2 SVGAGI. This CDR3 region has 15 residues. V gave up 0 bases and J gave up 5 bases; unmatched junction bases: 7. CDR3 amino acids: CASSYSGTVGNEQYF. CDR3 nucleotides: TGTGCCAGCAGTTACTCGGGGACAGTGGGGAACGAGCAGTACTTC.

The chain carries TRBV5-4 and TRBJ1-6, with D possibly being TRBD1 (6 bases). The V gene lost 2 bases and the J gene lost 6 bases, with 18 bases spanning the gap. This CDR3 is built from 17 residues. CDR1 and CDR2 from the germline V gene are SGHNT and YYREEE (reference sequence). Written as DNA, the CDR3 is TGTGCCAGCAGCTTAACCCCCCACGGACAGTTTAATTCACCCCTCCACTTT. Its protein is CASSLTPHGQFNSPLHF.

The V gene is TRBV7-9, the J gene TRBJ2-3; D not certain. The CDR3 is 13 residues long. Germline lookup yields CDR1 SEHNR and CDR2 FQNEAQ (reference sequence). V lost 0 bases and J lost 6, with 7 bases in between. CDR3 region: CASSLAVIDTQYF. DNA of the CDR3: TGTGCCAGCAGCTTAGCGGTTATTGATACGCAGTATTTT.

The genes are TRBV5-1 and TRBJ2-7; 10 nucleotides agree with TRBD1. Germline assignment: CDR1 SGHRS and CDR2 YFSETQ. The J segment lost 2 bases and the V segment lost 2 bases, leaving 7 bases of the junction unmatched. The CDR3 runs to 16 residues. In DNA, the CDR3 is TGCGCCAGCAGCTTTGGGGGACAGGGGCGCACCTACGAGCAGTACTTC. Protein: CASSFGGQGRTYEQYF. The entire variable domain, with the rest obtained from reference TRBV5-1 and TRBJ2-7, is as follows: KAGVTQTPRYLIKTRGQQVTLSCSPISGHRSVSWYQQTPGQGLQFLFEYFSETQRNKGNFPGRFSGRQFSNSRSEMNVSTLELGDSALYLCASSFGGQGRTYEQYFGPGTRLTVT.

The rearrangement joins TRBV7-8 to TRBJ2-3; TRBD2 is a possible D gene (5 bases). The CDR3 is 18 residues long. Trimming cost V 0 bases and J 1 base, with 17 bases left between them. From germline, CDR1 is SGHVS and CDR2 FQNEAQ. Written as DNA, the CDR3 is TGTGCCAGCAGCTTAGCACCGGGATCTAACCCCCGCACAGATACGCAGTATTTT. It codes for CASSLAPGSNPRTDTQYF.

V usage is TRBV5-1 and J usage is TRBJ2-5, with 10 bases that match TRBD2. Germline V CDR1 and CDR2: SGHRS, YFSETQ. This CDR3 is built from 17 residues. The V and J ends lost 3 bases and 2 bases, in that order; junction bases with no gene match: 10. The CDR3 DNA sequence: TGCGCCAGCAGCTGGGCCGGGAGCGGGGGGGCTCAAGAGACCCAGTACTTC. This encodes CASSWAGSGGAQETQYF.

The V call is TRBV9, the J call TRBJ2-5; possible D gene TRBD2, 7 bases. The CDR3 spans 15 residues. CDR1 and CDR2 from the germline V gene are SGDLS and YYNGEE. With 4 bases removed from V and 5 bases from J, the gap between germline ends came to 18 bases. The CDR3 protein is CASSSGGAYWETQYF. DNA for the CDR3: TGTGCCAGCAGCTCGGGGGGCGCGTACTGGGAGACCCAGTACTTC.

The chain employs TRBV13 and TRBJ2-1; 7 bases align to TRBD1. The CDR3 has 14 residues. After removal of 7 bases from V and 5 bases from J, the junction contained 8 bases not matched to a gene. Germline CDR1 and CDR2: PRHDT and FYEKMQ (reference sequence). The CDR3 protein is CASTPGDRDNEQFF. In nucleotides, the CDR3 is TGTGCCAGCACCCCTGGGGACAGAGACAATGAGCAGTTCTTC.

The CDR3 sequence is CASSLSGATQETQYF. Written as DNA, the CDR3 is TGTGCCAGCAGCCTGAGCGGGGCGACACAAGAGACCCAGTACTTC. V is TRBV2 and J is TRBJ2-5; TRBD2 matches at 7 bases. V lost 6 bases, J lost 2 bases, and 9 bases stayed unmatched. Germline CDR1 is SNHLY and CDR2 is FYNNEI. This CDR3 contains 15 residues.

This clone was counted a few times. The chain joins TRBV19 to TRBJ1-1, with 7 bases identical to TRBD1. The germline gives CDR1 LNHDA, CDR2 SQIVND (reference sequence). The CDR3 contains 14 residues. Germline trimming cut 1 base from V and 6 bases from J; bases unmatched to any gene: 5. CDR3 DNA sequence: TGTGCCAGTAGTATAGTCCGGGACAGCCCTGAAGCTTTCTTT. This translates into CASSIVRDSPEAFF.

This clone was recorded only once. The genes are TRBV13 and TRBJ2-3; 7 bases are a match to TRBD2. From germline, CDR1 is PRHDT and CDR2 FYEKMQ (reference sequence). This CDR3 is built from 17 residues. The J segment lost 0 bases and the V segment lost 5 bases, leaving 11 bases of the junction unmatched. CDR3 coding DNA: TGTGCCAGCAGCCCCCTGGTGAATAGCGGGAGCACAGATACGCAGTATTTT. It yields the protein CASSPLVNSGSTDTQYF.

V and J are TRBV6-5 and TRBJ2-7; D is perhaps TRBD1 (6 bases). Trimming cost V 5 bases and J 5 bases, with 13 bases left between them. Per germline, CDR1 MNHEY and CDR2 SVGAGI. The CDR3 has 13 amino acids. The CDR3 bases are TGTGCCAGCAGTGAATTCCGGACAGACGAGCAGTACTTC. As protein: CASSEFRTDEQYF.

The V and J genes are TRBV7-9 and TRBJ1-5, with unresolved D. Germline loops: CDR1 SEHNR, CDR2 FQNEAQ (reference sequence). CDR3 length: 14 residues. Deletions cut 1 base from V and 3 bases from J, with 7 bases between. Here the CDR3 reads CASSLEGNNQPQHF. Here the CDR3 DNA reads TGTGCCAGCAGCTTAGAAGGGAACAATCAGCCCCAGCATTTT.

The gene calls are TRBV11-2 and TRBJ2-2; TRBD1 agrees at 10 bases. The CDR3 is 16 residues long. Trimming at V came to 1 base and at J to 4 bases, leaving 3 bases not matched to a gene. Germline V lookup: CDR1 SGHAT, CDR2 FQNNGV. The CDR3 loop reads CASSLVGTGVTGELFF. The CDR3 DNA sequence: TGTGCCAGCAGCTTAGTAGGGACAGGGGTCACCGGGGAGCTGTTTTTT.

The V gene is TRBV28, the J gene TRBJ2-5; 7 positions agree with TRBD1. Germline assignment: CDR1 MDHEN and CDR2 SYDVKM. The CDR3 is 16 residues long. Germline trimming cut 5 bases from V and 5 bases from J; bases unmatched to any gene: 14. The CDR3 region has the DNA TGTGCCAGCAGTCCTTTGGAGATACAGGGGCGGGAGACCCAGTACTTC. As protein: CASSPLEIQGRETQYF.

A few counts support this clone. The chain joins TRBV10-3 to TRBJ2-7; no definite D call. The V end lost 8 bases, the J end lost 4 bases, and 15 bases lay between the germline ends. The CDR3 consists of 13 residues. CDR1 ENHRY and CDR2 SYGVKD come from the germline V gene. CDR3 residues: CAISQLFLYEQYF. The CDR3 nucleotides read TGTGCCATCTCACAGTTGTTCCTTTACGAGCAGTACTTC.

The chain recombines TRBV2 with TRBJ2-2, with D uncertain. The CDR3 totals 13 residues. CDR1 and CDR2 (germline): SNHLY, FYNNEI. V was cut by 4 bases and J by 6 bases, with 9 bases left in between. CDR3 sequence reads: CASSVEIPGELFF. DNA for the CDR3: TGTGCCAGCAGTGTAGAAATTCCCGGGGAGCTGTTTTTT.

The chain has TRBV27 and TRBJ2-7; 11 bases are shared with TRBD2. The CDR3 covers 15 residues. After removal of 8 bases from V and 5 bases from J, the junction contained 11 bases not matched to a gene. Germline V gene lookup returns CDR1 MNHEY and CDR2 SMNVEV (reference sequence). CDR3 amino acids: CASATSSGRRDEQYF. CDR3 in DNA: TGTGCCAGCGCCACATCTAGCGGGAGGCGGGACGAGCAGTACTTC.

The rearrangement uses TRBV10-1 and TRBJ2-4; D might be TRBD1 or TRBD2, each matching 5 bases. V dropped 10 bases and J dropped 9 bases, with 19 bases sitting between them. The CDR3 runs to 13 residues. CDR1 and CDR2 (germline): WNHNN, SYGVQD (reference sequence). CDR3 amino acids: CATSRGRDAIQYF. For the CDR3, the DNA is TGCGCCACCTCGAGGGGCAGGGATGCCATTCAGTACTTC.

With respect to this clone: At one of its ends the junction is not consistent with the germline gene, which may arise from a read error. This sequence joins TRBV15 and TRBJ2-1; TRBD2 matches at 7 bases. The CDR3 sequence is 15 residues long. In germline, CDR1 is LNHNV, CDR2 YYDKDF (reference sequence). This chain's CDR3 is CATGRERDYQNEQFF. CDR3 sequence (DNA): TGTGCCACCGGCAGAGAAAGGGACTACCAAAATGAGCAGTTCTTC.

The chain links TRBV12-5 to TRBJ1-1, with a possible D match to TRBD1 (5 bases). V was cut by 4 bases and J by 1 base, with 13 bases left in between. The length of the CDR3 is 15 residues. The germline V gene encodes CDR1 LGHNT and CDR2 FRNRAP. Here the CDR3 DNA reads TGTGCTAGTGGTTCCGGCTCTACAGGGAACACTGAAGCTTTCTTT. This encodes CASGSGSTGNTEAFF.